Listed below are T cell receptor beta chains from one sample, sequenced in a study of metastatic and nonmetastatic thyroid tumors. Using MiXCR, TCRdb re-called clones from the PCR reads. The table includes under 55,000 clones, more than 15% detected once. Sequenced sample: blood. These TCRs come from a female donor with papillary thyroid cancer or a benign thyroid nodule (not recorded which). Some clones in this sample may be carry-over from other donors' samples. Each CDR3 is given with its conserved first and last residue. The order of the fields is clone size, D gene, J gene, V gene, CDR3 protein, CDR3 DNA. The D gene is left open where the match is weak. Clone size is not always given. Where it is, it says once, few, many or a class for expanded clones.

abundance: .; d_gene: .; j_gene: TRBJ2-1; v_gene: TRBV10-3; CDR3aa: CAISGLAGDEQFF; CDR3nt: TGTGCCATCTCGGGACTGGCAGGTGATGAGCAGTTCTTC
abundance: many; d_gene: TRBD2; j_gene: TRBJ2-5; v_gene: TRBV20-1; CDR3aa: CSAKVWREGGETQYF; CDR3nt: TGCAGTGCTAAGGTGTGGCGGGAGGGCGGAGAGACCCAGTACTTC
abundance: many; d_gene: TRBD2; j_gene: TRBJ2-1; v_gene: TRBV20-1; CDR3aa: CSASPTSGRIGEQFF; CDR3nt: TGCAGTGCTTCCCCGACTAGCGGGAGGATAGGTGAGCAGTTCTTC
abundance: many; d_gene: TRBD1; j_gene: TRBJ1-3; v_gene: TRBV30; CDR3aa: CAWSGDSLLGNTIYF; CDR3nt: TGTGCCTGGAGTGGGGACAGCTTATTAGGAAACACCATATATTTT
abundance: many; d_gene: .; j_gene: TRBJ2-1; v_gene: TRBV5-1; CDR3aa: CASSFGGKDGYEQFF; CDR3nt: TGCGCCAGCAGCTTTGGGGGAAAGGATGGCTATGAGCAGTTCTTC
abundance: .; d_gene: .; j_gene: TRBJ2-3; v_gene: TRBV7-6; CDR3aa: CASSLEWREATDTQYF; CDR3nt: TGTGCCAGCAGCTTAGAATGGAGGGAGGCCACAGATACGCAGTATTTT
abundance: .; d_gene: .; j_gene: TRBJ2-1; v_gene: TRBV27; CDR3aa: CASSSPRRTDIPYNEQFF; CDR3nt: TGTGCCAGCAGTTCCCCCAGGAGAACAGATATTCCCTACAATGAGCAGTTCTTC
abundance: many; d_gene: .; j_gene: TRBJ1-3; v_gene: TRBV24-1; CDR3aa: CATTARVLPGNTIYF; CDR3nt: TGTGCCACCACCGCGAGGGTACTTCCTGGAAACACCATATATTTT
abundance: .; d_gene: TRBD2; j_gene: TRBJ2-7; v_gene: TRBV6-2/TRBV6-3; CDR3aa: CASRQAGGYYEQYF; CDR3nt: TGTGCCAGCAGACAAGCGGGAGGGTACTACGAGCAGTACTTC
abundance: many; d_gene: TRBD2; j_gene: TRBJ2-1; v_gene: TRBV7-3; CDR3aa: CASSKGLAVSKGNEQFF; CDR3nt: TGTGCCAGCAGCAAGGGACTAGCGGTCTCAAAGGGCAATGAGCAGTTCTTC
abundance: many; d_gene: TRBD2; j_gene: TRBJ2-3; v_gene: TRBV28; CDR3aa: CASSLGTSGNTDTQYF; CDR3nt: TGTGCCAGCAGCCTTGGGACTAGCGGAAACACAGATACGCAGTATTTT
abundance: .; d_gene: .; j_gene: TRBJ2-7; v_gene: TRBV5-1; CDR3aa: CASARGREDYEQYF; CDR3nt: TGCGCCAGCGCTCGGGGCCGAGAGGACTACGAGCAGTACTTC
abundance: medium-sized; d_gene: .; j_gene: TRBJ1-2; v_gene: TRBV12-3/TRBV12-4; CDR3aa: CASSFRAPGHYGYTF; CDR3nt: TGTGCCAGCAGTTTCCGGGCCCCCGGGCACTATGGCTACACCTTC
abundance: .; d_gene: .; j_gene: TRBJ1-1; v_gene: TRBV4-2; CDR3aa: CASSQVRGTNTEAFF; CDR3nt: TGTGCCAGCAGCCAAGTAAGGGGAACTAACACTGAAGCTTTCTTT
abundance: many; d_gene: TRBD2; j_gene: TRBJ2-2; v_gene: TRBV6-1; CDR3aa: CASRTSGSGGELFF; CDR3nt: TGTGCCAGCAGGACTAGCGGGAGTGGCGGGGAGCTGTTTTTT
abundance: .; d_gene: .; j_gene: TRBJ2-5; v_gene: TRBV28; CDR3aa: CVSSSTGLGETHYF; CDR3nt: TGTGTCAGCAGTTCGACAGGTTTGGGGGAGACCCATTACTTC
abundance: many; d_gene: .; j_gene: TRBJ2-3; v_gene: TRBV28; CDR3aa: CASSPRDTDTDTQYF; CDR3nt: TGTGCCAGCAGTCCACGGGACACCGACACAGATACGCAGTATTTT
abundance: medium-sized; d_gene: TRBD2; j_gene: TRBJ2-5; v_gene: TRBV6-1; CDR3aa: CASRSTGTSEETQYF; CDR3nt: TGTGCCAGCAGATCGACCGGGACTAGCGAAGAGACCCAGTACTTC
abundance: many; d_gene: .; j_gene: TRBJ2-3; v_gene: TRBV12-3/TRBV12-4; CDR3aa: CASSPRGTDTQYF; CDR3nt: TGTGCCAGCAGTCCCCGGGGGACAGATACGCAGTATTTT
abundance: .; d_gene: TRBD1; j_gene: TRBJ2-7; v_gene: TRBV6-1; CDR3aa: CASWSRTGGTLEQHF; CDR3nt: TGTGCCAGCTGGTCTAGGACAGGGGGGACCTTGGAGCAGCACTTC
abundance: many; d_gene: TRBD2; j_gene: TRBJ2-1; v_gene: TRBV13; CDR3aa: CASSLIGLAGHNEQFF; CDR3nt: TGTGCCAGCAGCTTAATCGGACTAGCGGGACATAATGAGCAGTTCTTC
abundance: many; d_gene: .; j_gene: TRBJ2-7; v_gene: TRBV7-6; CDR3aa: CASSPRLGSDEQYF; CDR3nt: TGTGCCAGCAGCCCAAGACTAGGTTCCGACGAGCAGTACTTC
abundance: few; d_gene: .; j_gene: TRBJ2-7; v_gene: TRBV6-1; CDR3aa: CASSGYSGISYEQYF; CDR3nt: TGTGCCAGCAGTGGATACAGTGGGATCTCCTACGAGCAGTACTTC
abundance: many; d_gene: .; j_gene: TRBJ2-2; v_gene: TRBV6-1; CDR3aa: CASGQGPQGGELFF; CDR3nt: TGTGCCAGCGGGCAAGGCCCTCAGGGCGGGGAGCTGTTTTTT
abundance: .; d_gene: .; j_gene: TRBJ2-7; v_gene: TRBV7-8; CDR3aa: CASIIDCRYEQYF; CDR3nt: TGTGCCAGCATCATTGACTGTCGGTACGAGCAGTACTTC
abundance: .; d_gene: TRBD1; j_gene: TRBJ1-3; v_gene: TRBV6-1; CDR3aa: CASSSGTGYGNTIYF; CDR3nt: TGTGCCAGCAGCAGCGGGACAGGCTATGGAAACACCATATATTTT
abundance: .; d_gene: TRBD2; j_gene: TRBJ2-7; v_gene: TRBV13; CDR3aa: CASSLGCGRDYEQYF; CDR3nt: TGTGCCAGCAGCTTAGGGTGCGGGAGAGACTACGAGCAGTACTTC
abundance: .; d_gene: TRBD2; j_gene: TRBJ2-7; v_gene: TRBV6-1; CDR3aa: CASSDASGRGEQYF; CDR3nt: TGTGCCAGCAGTGATGCCAGCGGGAGGGGCGAGCAGTACTTC
abundance: many; d_gene: TRBD2; j_gene: TRBJ2-7; v_gene: TRBV19; CDR3aa: CASSIGGLAKTYEQYF; CDR3nt: TGTGCCAGTAGTATAGGGGGACTAGCAAAAACCTACGAGCAGTACTTC
abundance: .; d_gene: TRBD1; j_gene: TRBJ1-1; v_gene: TRBV6-4; CDR3aa: CASSPDRGGEAFF; CDR3nt: TGTGCCAGCAGTCCCGACAGGGGGGGTGAAGCTTTCTTT
abundance: many; d_gene: TRBD2; j_gene: TRBJ2-1; v_gene: TRBV12-3/TRBV12-4; CDR3aa: CASSRSGIKVYNEQFF; CDR3nt: TGTGCCAGCAGTCGTAGCGGGATAAAGGTTTACAATGAGCAGTTCTTC
abundance: many; d_gene: .; j_gene: TRBJ1-1; v_gene: TRBV10-1; CDR3aa: CASSESSGAGTEAFF; CDR3nt: TGCGCCAGCAGTGAGTCCTCGGGGGCAGGAACTGAAGCTTTCTTT
abundance: many; d_gene: TRBD1; j_gene: TRBJ1-5; v_gene: TRBV28; CDR3aa: CASTPGGGGRQPQHF; CDR3nt: TGTGCCAGCACCCCAGGGGGAGGGGGTCGGCAGCCCCAGCATTTT
abundance: many; d_gene: TRBD1; j_gene: TRBJ1-1; v_gene: TRBV30; CDR3aa: CAWRKDRTNTEAFF; CDR3nt: TGTGCCTGGAGGAAGGACAGGACGAACACTGAAGCTTTCTTT
abundance: many; d_gene: TRBD2; j_gene: TRBJ2-3; v_gene: TRBV3-1; CDR3aa: CASSQAPSGSYHNTQYF; CDR3nt: TGTGCCAGCAGCCAAGCCCCAAGCGGGAGTTACCATAATACGCAGTATTTT
abundance: many; d_gene: TRBD2; j_gene: TRBJ2-3; v_gene: TRBV3-1; CDR3aa: CASSQVSAGGTDTQYF; CDR3nt: TGTGCCAGCAGCCAAGTATCAGCGGGGGGCACAGATACGCAGTATTTT
abundance: many; d_gene: .; j_gene: TRBJ1-1; v_gene: TRBV19; CDR3aa: CASSPPWGTEAFF; CDR3nt: TGTGCCAGTAGTCCACCATGGGGCACTGAAGCTTTCTTT
abundance: .; d_gene: .; j_gene: TRBJ1-2; v_gene: TRBV20-1; CDR3aa: CSAREGGGINYGYTF; CDR3nt: TGCAGTGCTAGGGAGGGAGGGGGTATTAACTATGGCTACACCTTC
abundance: .; d_gene: .; j_gene: TRBJ2-6; v_gene: TRBV27; CDR3aa: CASSTTRYPVTVANVLTF; CDR3nt: TGTGCCAGCAGCACGACTAGGTATCCTGTCACTGTGGCCAACGTCCTGACTTTC
abundance: many; d_gene: .; j_gene: TRBJ1-3; v_gene: TRBV4-1; CDR3aa: CASSQAMGLISGNTIYF; CDR3nt: TGCGCCAGCAGCCAAGCCATGGGCCTAATCTCTGGAAACACCATATATTTT
abundance: few; d_gene: .; j_gene: TRBJ1-2; v_gene: TRBV2; CDR3aa: CASSEQGRANYGYTF; CDR3nt: TGTGCCAGCAGTGAACAGGGTCGCGCTAACTATGGCTACACCTTC
abundance: many; d_gene: TRBD1; j_gene: TRBJ2-7; v_gene: TRBV13; CDR3aa: CASSSGRGLYEQYF; CDR3nt: TGTGCCAGCAGCTCTGGCAGGGGGCTGTACGAGCAGTACTTC
abundance: many; d_gene: TRBD1; j_gene: TRBJ2-2; v_gene: TRBV3-1; CDR3aa: CASSRDRGWSRSTGELFF; CDR3nt: TGTGCCAGCAGCCGGGACAGGGGATGGTCACGAAGCACCGGGGAGCTGTTTTTT
abundance: many; d_gene: .; j_gene: TRBJ2-2; v_gene: TRBV28; CDR3aa: CASSRDRSAGELFF; CDR3nt: TGTGCCAGCAGTCGAGACCGGTCTGCCGGGGAGCTGTTTTTT
abundance: .; d_gene: .; j_gene: TRBJ2-1; v_gene: TRBV5-1; CDR3aa: CASSSPVQGYNEQFF; CDR3nt: TGCGCCAGCAGCTCCCCAGTGCAGGGATACAATGAGCAGTTCTTC
abundance: many; d_gene: TRBD1; j_gene: TRBJ1-2; v_gene: TRBV19; CDR3aa: CASSIQGGGIYGYTF; CDR3nt: TGTGCCAGTAGTATACAGGGAGGGGGCATCTATGGCTACACCTTC
abundance: many; d_gene: .; j_gene: TRBJ1-4; v_gene: TRBV6-1; CDR3aa: CASSKRSRGEKLFF; CDR3nt: TGTGCCAGCAGTAAGCGGTCGAGAGGGGAAAAACTGTTTTTT
abundance: .; d_gene: .; j_gene: TRBJ1-1; v_gene: TRBV7-3; CDR3aa: CASSLTGSFTEAFF; CDR3nt: TGTGCCAGCAGCTTAACTGGAAGCTTCACTGAAGCTTTCTTT
abundance: many; d_gene: .; j_gene: TRBJ1-4; v_gene: TRBV24-1; CDR3aa: CATSSISGTVVKMGEKLFF; CDR3nt: TGTGCCACCAGTTCTATCTCCGGGACGGTTGTAAAGATGGGAGAAAAACTGTTTTTT
abundance: .; d_gene: .; j_gene: TRBJ2-3; v_gene: TRBV11-2; CDR3aa: CASSFEGAIRCYTQYF; CDR3nt: TGTGCCAGCAGCTTTGAGGGAGCGATAAGATGTTATACGCAGTATTTT
abundance: many; d_gene: .; j_gene: TRBJ2-5; v_gene: TRBV11-3; CDR3aa: CASSLPGLGPPEIETQYF; CDR3nt: TGTGCCAGCAGCTTACCCGGGTTGGGACCTCCGGAAATTGAGACCCAGTACTTC
abundance: few; d_gene: .; j_gene: TRBJ1-5; v_gene: TRBV10-3; CDR3aa: CAINREPGQPQHF; CDR3nt: TGTGCCATCAACCGGGAGCCAGGTCAGCCCCAGCATTTT
abundance: many; d_gene: .; j_gene: TRBJ2-3; v_gene: TRBV28; CDR3aa: CASSFDSLVTGDTQYF; CDR3nt: TGTGCCAGCAGTTTCGACTCGCTCGTGACGGGGGATACGCAGTATTTT
abundance: many; d_gene: .; j_gene: TRBJ1-6; v_gene: TRBV6-1; CDR3aa: CATGDASNSPLHF; CDR3nt: TGTGCCACCGGGGACGCTTCTAATTCACCCCTCCACTTT